This TCR beta chain is drawn from a study of T cells in Graves' hyperthyroidism and ophthalmopathy. Germline CDR1 and CDR2: SQVTM and ANQGSEA. The ends were cut back, 3 bases at V and 2 bases at J, with 11 bases in the middle. The CDR3 runs 13 residues. RNA transcripts served as the template for amplifying TCR beta CDR3 regions. A set of HTBI primers served as the primers for a first-round RT-PCR of the TCR CDR3. One entry per CDR3 protein, called by TCRdb with MiXCR from the multiplex PCR reads. The top ten clones hold about 40% of a sample with a few hundred thousand distinct CDR3 sequences, around 43% of them seen once.

This chain links TRBV29-1 with TRBJ2-7; D is uncertain. Sample: peripheral blood or thyroid tissue (not recorded which). The sequence came from an adult woman with Graves' disease, either hyperthyroidism or ophthalmopathy (not recorded which). The CDR3 loop reads CSVEADATYEQYF. In DNA, the CDR3 is TGCAGCGTTGAGGCCGACGCAACCTACGAGCAGTACTTC.